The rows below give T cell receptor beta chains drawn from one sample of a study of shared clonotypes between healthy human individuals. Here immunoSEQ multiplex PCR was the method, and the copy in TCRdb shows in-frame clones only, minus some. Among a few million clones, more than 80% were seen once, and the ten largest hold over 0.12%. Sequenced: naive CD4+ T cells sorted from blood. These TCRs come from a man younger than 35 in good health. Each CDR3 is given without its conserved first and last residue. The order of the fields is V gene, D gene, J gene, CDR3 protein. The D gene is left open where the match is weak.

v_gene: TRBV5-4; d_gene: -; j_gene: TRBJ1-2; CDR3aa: ASSLVGGVYGYT
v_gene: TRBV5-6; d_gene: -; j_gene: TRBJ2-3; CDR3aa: ASSFAPEKTDTQY
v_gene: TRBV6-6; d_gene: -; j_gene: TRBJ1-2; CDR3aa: ASSYSGGTVSGYT
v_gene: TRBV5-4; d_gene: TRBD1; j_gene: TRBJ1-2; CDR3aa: ASSSPWDRGPVGYT
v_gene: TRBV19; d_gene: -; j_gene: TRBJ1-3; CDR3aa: ASTPDTYSGNTIY
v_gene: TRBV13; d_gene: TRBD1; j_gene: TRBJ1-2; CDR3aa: ASSLRDSYGYT
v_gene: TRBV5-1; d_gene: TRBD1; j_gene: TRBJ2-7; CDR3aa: ASSLGTGGFDEQY
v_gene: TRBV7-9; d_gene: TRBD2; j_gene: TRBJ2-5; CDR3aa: ASSILAGAGEQY
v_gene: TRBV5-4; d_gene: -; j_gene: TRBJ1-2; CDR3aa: ASSLTTDNYGYT
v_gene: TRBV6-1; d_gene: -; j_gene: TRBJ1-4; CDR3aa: ASSWGTNEKLF
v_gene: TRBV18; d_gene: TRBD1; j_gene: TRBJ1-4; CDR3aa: ASSPGWDRGNEKLF
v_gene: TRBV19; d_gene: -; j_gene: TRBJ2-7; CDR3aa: ASSSQLIGSYEQY
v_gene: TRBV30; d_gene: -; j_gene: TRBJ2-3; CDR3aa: AWGEVGATDTQY
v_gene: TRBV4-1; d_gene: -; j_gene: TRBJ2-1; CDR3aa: ASSLTHTNEQF
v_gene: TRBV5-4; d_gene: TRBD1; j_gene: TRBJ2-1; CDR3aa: ASSLPGTGGDEQF
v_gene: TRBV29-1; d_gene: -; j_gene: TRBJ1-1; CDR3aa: SAWEELYTEAF
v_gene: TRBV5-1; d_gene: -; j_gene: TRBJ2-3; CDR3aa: ASSLSSSLTDTQY
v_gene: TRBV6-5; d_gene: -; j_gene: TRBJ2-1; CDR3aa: ASSYSRVHPEGQF
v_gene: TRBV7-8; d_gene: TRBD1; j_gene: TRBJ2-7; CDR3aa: ASSLADRGPYEQY
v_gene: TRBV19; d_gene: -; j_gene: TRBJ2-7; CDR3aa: ASSIVTGGGYEQY
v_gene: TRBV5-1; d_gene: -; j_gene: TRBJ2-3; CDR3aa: ASSLATGGLSTDTQY
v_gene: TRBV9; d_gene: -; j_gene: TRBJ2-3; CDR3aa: ASSVGVREWADTQY
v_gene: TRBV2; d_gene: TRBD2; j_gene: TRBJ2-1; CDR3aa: ASTGLAGASSYNEQF
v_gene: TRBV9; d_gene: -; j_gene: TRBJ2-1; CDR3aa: ASSPRTANNEQF
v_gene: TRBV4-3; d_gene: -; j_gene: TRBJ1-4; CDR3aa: ASSQDRTKLF
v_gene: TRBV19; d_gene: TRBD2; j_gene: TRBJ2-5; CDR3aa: ASSNLGLAGRETQY
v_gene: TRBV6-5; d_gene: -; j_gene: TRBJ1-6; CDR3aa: ASSSIQGAPLY
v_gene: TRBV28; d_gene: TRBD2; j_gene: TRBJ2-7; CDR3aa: ASSLFSSGGHEQY
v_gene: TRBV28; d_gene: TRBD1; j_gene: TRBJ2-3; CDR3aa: ASLTGADTQY
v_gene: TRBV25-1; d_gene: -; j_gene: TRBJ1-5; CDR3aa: ASSESGGANQPQH
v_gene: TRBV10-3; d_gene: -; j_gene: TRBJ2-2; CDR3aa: AISEISGTGELF
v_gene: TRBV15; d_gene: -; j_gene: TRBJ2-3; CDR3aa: ATSRMLADTQY
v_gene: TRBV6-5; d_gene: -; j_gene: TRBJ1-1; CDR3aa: ASSYSGRHTEAF
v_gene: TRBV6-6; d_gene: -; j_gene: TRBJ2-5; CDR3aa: ASSYSTSPQETQY
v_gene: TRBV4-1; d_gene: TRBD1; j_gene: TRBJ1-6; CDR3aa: ASSQERQGRSPLH
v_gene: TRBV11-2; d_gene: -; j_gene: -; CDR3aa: ASSLELGRAYEQY
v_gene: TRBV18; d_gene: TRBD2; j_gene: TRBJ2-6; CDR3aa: ASSLLGLAGNSGANVLT
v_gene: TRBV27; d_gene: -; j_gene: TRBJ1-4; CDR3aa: ASSLRQWYRDATNEKLF
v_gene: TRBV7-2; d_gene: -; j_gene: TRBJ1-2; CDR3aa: ASSLVAGTSEGYT
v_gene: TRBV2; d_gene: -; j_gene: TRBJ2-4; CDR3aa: ASSEGPGIQY
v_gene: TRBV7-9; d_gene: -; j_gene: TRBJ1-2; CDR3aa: ASSSRGGGENYGYT
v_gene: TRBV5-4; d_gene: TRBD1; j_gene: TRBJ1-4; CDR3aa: ASSSRQGGEKLF
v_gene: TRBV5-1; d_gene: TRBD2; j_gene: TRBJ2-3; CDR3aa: ASSEGTSDWADTQY
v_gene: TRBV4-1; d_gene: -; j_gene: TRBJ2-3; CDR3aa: ASSQVFTQEQY
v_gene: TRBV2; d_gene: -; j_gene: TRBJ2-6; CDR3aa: ASQGRAGANVLT
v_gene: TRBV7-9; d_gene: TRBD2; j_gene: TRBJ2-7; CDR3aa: ASSLVEGGEY
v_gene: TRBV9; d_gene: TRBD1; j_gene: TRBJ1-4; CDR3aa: ASGTATNEKLF
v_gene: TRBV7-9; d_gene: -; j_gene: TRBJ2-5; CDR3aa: ASSLERQETQY
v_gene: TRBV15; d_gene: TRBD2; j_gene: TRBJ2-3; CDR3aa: ATSRGASGGGTDTQY
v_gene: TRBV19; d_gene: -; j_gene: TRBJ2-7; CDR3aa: ASREQGSSYEQY
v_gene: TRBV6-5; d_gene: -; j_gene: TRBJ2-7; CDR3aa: ASSYMATAREQY
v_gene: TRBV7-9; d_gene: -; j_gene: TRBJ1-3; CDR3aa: ASSLEGTARDTIY
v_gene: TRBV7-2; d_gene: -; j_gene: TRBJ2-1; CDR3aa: ASSTYNEQF
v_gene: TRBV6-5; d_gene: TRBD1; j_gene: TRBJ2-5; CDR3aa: ASSAGGETQY
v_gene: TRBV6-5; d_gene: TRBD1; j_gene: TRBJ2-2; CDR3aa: ASSYRGPSTGELF
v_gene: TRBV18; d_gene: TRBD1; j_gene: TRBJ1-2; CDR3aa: ASSATGGGYGYT
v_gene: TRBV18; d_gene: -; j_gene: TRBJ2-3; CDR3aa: ASSPNQGPDTQY
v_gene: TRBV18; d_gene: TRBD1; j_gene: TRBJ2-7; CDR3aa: ASSRDRTDLEQY
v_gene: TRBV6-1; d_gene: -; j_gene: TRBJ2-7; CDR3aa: ASSDLSEQY